Listed here are 14 T cell receptor beta chains from one sample, sequenced in a study of T cell repertoires in cytomegalovirus infection. Their antigens are not known. One entry per CDR3 protein, called by TCRdb with MiXCR from the reads. The sample has 450,000 to 600,000 distinct CDR3 sequences, about 39% seen once; the top ten hold 43%. This specimen was cultured PBMCs, taken from culture after CMV antigen stimulation. Receptor source: a human donor in good health (CMV status not recorded). Some clones in this sample may be carry-over from other donors' samples.

This rearrangement joins TRBV7-2 to TRBJ2-5; 11 bases fit TRBD1. CDR3 length: 14 residues. Germline lookup yields CDR1 SGHTA and CDR2 FQGNSA. Trimming removed 5 bases from V and 4 bases from J; junction bases left unmatched: 3. CDR3: CASSADRGRETQYF. As DNA, the CDR3 is TGTGCCAGCAGCGCGGACAGGGGGCGAGAGACCCAGTACTTC.

This clonotype came up many times. The chain employs TRBV12-3 or TRBV12-4 and TRBJ1-2; the D is unclear. The CDR3 loop spans 13 amino acids. Trimming took off 6 bases at V and 4 bases at J, with 12 bases between the two ends. Here the CDR3 DNA reads TGTGCCAGCAGCCCCTTAGAGAGCTATGGCTACACCTTC. Its protein product is CASSPLESYGYTF.

The chain has TRBV28 and TRBJ2-7; D gene unclear. The CDR3 contains 14 residues. Germline V lookup: CDR1 MDHEN, CDR2 SYDVKM. The V and J ends lost 3 bases and 7 bases respectively, with 16 bases between them. The CDR3 is CASSLSRGPREQYF. For the CDR3, the DNA is TGTGCCAGCAGTTTGTCCCGAGGCCCTAGAGAGCAGTACTTC.

The chain employs TRBV6-5 and TRBJ1-1; tentatively, D is TRBD1 (5 bases). Germline V CDR1 and CDR2: MNHEY, SVGAGI. The CDR3 runs 11 residues. Trimming removed 6 bases from V and 9 bases from J, with 11 bases in between. The CDR3, as DNA: TGTGCCAGCAGCCGGGGCCAACAAGCTTTCTTT. Its protein is CASSRGQQAFF.

The chain carries TRBV4-1 and TRBJ2-2; D gene ambiguous. Germline V gene data show CDR1 as MGHRA and CDR2 as YSYEKL. The CDR3 consists of 16 residues. Deletions cut 2 bases from V and 0 bases from J, with 10 bases between. The DNA of the CDR3 is TGCGCCAGCAGCCAATACTTACAGCCGAACACCGGGGAGCTGTTTTTT. It yields the protein CASSQYLQPNTGELFF.

Many counts were recorded for this clonotype. The chain is built from TRBV7-2 and TRBJ1-4; D gene ambiguous. In germline, CDR1 is SGHTA, CDR2 FQGNSA. This CDR3 is built from 13 residues. Trimming left V 2 bases short and J 8 bases short, with 9 bases between. The chain's CDR3 is CASSLSFGEKLFF. The CDR3 region has the DNA TGTGCCAGCAGCTTATCGTTTGGGGAAAAACTGTTTTTT.

This clonotype was detected a few times. This chain links TRBV7-2 with TRBJ2-3, with TRBD1 as a possible D gene (6 bases). V lost 5 bases and J lost 2, with 11 bases in between. The germline gives CDR1 SGHTA, CDR2 FQGNSA. The CDR3 has 14 residues. Here the CDR3 DNA reads TGTGCCAGCAGCCAGCAGGGGATCACAGATACGCAGTATTTT. Translated: CASSQQGITDTQYF.

V gene TRBV7-6 combines with J gene TRBJ2-7; 7 bases fit TRBD1. Trimming cost V 4 bases and J 4 bases; bases outside gene matches: 10. CDR3 length equals 15 residues. The germline V gene encodes CDR1 SGHVS and CDR2 FNYEAQ. The CDR3 spells CASSSRQGLGYEQYF. The CDR3 coding sequence is TGTGCCAGCAGCTCCCGACAGGGTTTGGGATACGAGCAGTACTTC.

This clonotype showed up just a few times. This chain connects TRBV6-6 to TRBJ2-1, with 7 positions matching TRBD2. Germline CDR1 MNHNY, CDR2 SVGAGI (reference sequence). The CDR3 spans 15 residues. V gave up 6 bases and J gave up 6 bases; unmatched junction bases: 11. CDR3: CASSPWTLAINEQFF. The CDR3 DNA reads as TGTGCCAGCAGCCCATGGACACTAGCGATCAATGAGCAGTTCTTC.

The chain combines TRBV5-1 with TRBJ2-5; 10 nucleotides align to TRBD2. Germline loops: CDR1 SGHRS, CDR2 YFSETQ. The junction had 6 bases not matched to a gene; V was cut back by 4 bases and J by 3 bases. The CDR3 is 15 amino acids. Here the CDR3 DNA reads TGCGCCAGCAGCCCTATAACTAGCGGGAAAGAGACCCAGTACTTC. It encodes CASSPITSGKETQYF.

The J gene is TRBJ1-4, the V gene TRBV12-3 or TRBV12-4; D is perhaps TRBD1 (5 bases). The ends were cut back, 8 bases at V and 5 bases at J, with 9 bases in the middle. CDR3 length: 12 amino acids. The CDR3 is CASGAGNEKLFF. As DNA, the CDR3 is TGTGCCAGCGGGGCAGGAAATGAAAAACTGTTTTTT.

This chain connects TRBV20-1 to TRBJ2-7; no firm D call. The CDR3 totals 12 residues. V was trimmed by 2 bases and J by 2 bases, leaving 7 bases between them. Germline V gene data show CDR1 as DFQATT and CDR2 as SNEGSKA (reference sequence). CDR3 residues: CSARISAYEQYF. The DNA of the CDR3 is TGCAGTGCTAGAATCTCAGCCTACGAGCAGTACTTC.

The count of this clonotype is one. The chain joins TRBV2 to TRBJ1-2; 10 nucleotides line up with TRBD1. The ends lost 6 bases at V and 6 bases at J; junction bases unmatched: 16. This CDR3 contains 17 residues. CDR1 and CDR2 from the germline V gene are SNHLY and FYNNEI. The CDR3 region has the DNA TGTGCCAGCAGCCGCGCGCCGACAGGGGGCATCAAGGATGGCTACACCTTC. Translated, it gives CASSRAPTGGIKDGYTF.

This clonotype has a handful of counts. This chain links TRBV11-3 with TRBJ2-1; 8 bases agree with TRBD2. CDR1 and CDR2 (germline): SGHNT, YENEEA. The CDR3 is 16 amino acids. Trimming cost V 5 bases and J 7 bases; bases outside gene matches: 13. CDR3 nucleotides: TGTGCCAGCAGCCCCTCTCTACTAGCGGCGGGGAATGAGCAGTTCTTC. Its translation is CASSPSLLAAGNEQFF. Looking up the rest from reference TRBV11-3 and TRBJ2-1 gives the full variable domain: EAGVVQSPRYKIIEKKQPVAFWCNPISGHNTLYWYLQNLGQGPELLIRYENEEAVDDSQLPKDRFSAERLKGVDSTLKIQPAELGDSAVYLCASSPSLLAAGNEQFFGPGTRLTVL.